A selection of T cell receptor beta chains follows, all from one sample in a study of T cells after yellow fever vaccination. TCRdb reprocessed the 5' RACE reads via MiXCR and lists one record per CDR3 protein. The sample holds roughly 310,000 distinct CDR3 sequences, about 3.5% seen once. Sequenced material: PBMCs, taken on the day of the yellow fever booster vaccination. All receptors derive from a man aged 18 to 29 who received the YFV17D yellow fever vaccine. The CDR3 runs from the conserved cysteine through the conserved F or W. Each record gives: clone size, V gene, D gene, J gene, CDR3 protein, CDR3 DNA. The D gene is left open where the match is weak. Rows may omit the clone size; those that give it use once, few, many or a size class.

clone_size: -; v_call: TRBV9; d_call: TRBD1; j_call: TRBJ2-5; cdr3_aa: CASSQGTGALETQYF; cdr3_nt: TGTGCCAGCAGCCAAGGGACAGGGGCCCTAGAGACCCAGTACTTC
clone_size: few; v_call: TRBV11-2; d_call: -; j_call: TRBJ2-7; cdr3_aa: CASSFGTIGTPLPREQYF; cdr3_nt: TGTGCCAGCAGCTTCGGGACGATCGGAACTCCGCTACCCCGCGAGCAGTACTTC
clone_size: many; v_call: TRBV7-8; d_call: -; j_call: TRBJ2-5; cdr3_aa: CASSPDRLGGETQYF; cdr3_nt: TGTGCCAGCAGCCCCGACAGACTAGGAGGAGAGACCCAGTACTTC
clone_size: many; v_call: TRBV6-5; d_call: -; j_call: TRBJ2-1; cdr3_aa: CASSYGLGRAGQFF; cdr3_nt: TGTGCCAGCAGTTACGGGCTAGGAAGAGCGGGGCAGTTCTTC
clone_size: few; v_call: TRBV7-2; d_call: TRBD2; j_call: TRBJ2-7; cdr3_aa: CASSLGRLADEQYF; cdr3_nt: TGTGCCAGCAGCTTGGGGCGACTAGCGGACGAGCAGTACTTC
clone_size: few; v_call: TRBV7-8; d_call: -; j_call: TRBJ1-5; cdr3_aa: CASSLEGYGNQPQHF; cdr3_nt: TGTGCCAGCAGCTTGGAAGGGTACGGCAATCAGCCCCAGCATTTT
clone_size: many; v_call: TRBV4-2; d_call: -; j_call: TRBJ1-2; cdr3_aa: CASSQDGGYGYTF; cdr3_nt: TGTGCCAGCAGCCAAGACGGAGGCTATGGCTACACCTTC
clone_size: few; v_call: TRBV28; d_call: -; j_call: TRBJ1-2; cdr3_aa: CASSLTRDGYGYTF; cdr3_nt: TGTGCCAGCAGTTTAACCCGAGACGGCTATGGCTACACCTTC
clone_size: few; v_call: TRBV14; d_call: -; j_call: TRBJ1-6; cdr3_aa: CASSQPGMGSPLHF; cdr3_nt: TGTGCCAGCAGCCAACCTGGGATGGGTTCACCCCTCCACTTT
clone_size: few; v_call: TRBV5-1; d_call: -; j_call: TRBJ1-3; cdr3_aa: CASSLGGRSSGNTIYF; cdr3_nt: TGCGCCAGCAGCTTGGGAGGGCGGTCCTCTGGAAACACCATATATTTT
clone_size: few; v_call: TRBV7-2; d_call: -; j_call: TRBJ2-3; cdr3_aa: CASSLPGASVTQYF; cdr3_nt: TGTGCCAGCAGCTTACCGGGGGCTAGTGTTACGCAGTATTTT
clone_size: few; v_call: TRBV4-1; d_call: -; j_call: TRBJ1-2; cdr3_aa: CASSHRTGVTGYTF; cdr3_nt: TGCGCCAGCAGCCACCGAACCGGGGTGACAGGCTACACCTTC
clone_size: many; v_call: TRBV12-3/TRBV12-4; d_call: -; j_call: TRBJ1-1; cdr3_aa: CASSPTTGQNTEAFF; cdr3_nt: TGTGCCAGCAGTCCTACGACGGGACAGAACACTGAAGCTTTCTTT
clone_size: many; v_call: TRBV4-2; d_call: -; j_call: TRBJ2-1; cdr3_aa: CASSPRREFSVHEQFF; cdr3_nt: TGTGCCAGCAGCCCCAGACGAGAATTCTCGGTACATGAGCAGTTCTTC
clone_size: -; v_call: TRBV5-5; d_call: -; j_call: TRBJ2-5; cdr3_aa: CASSVPPGSQETQYF; cdr3_nt: TGTGCCAGCAGCGTCCCCCCCGGTAGCCAAGAGACCCAGTACTTC
clone_size: few; v_call: TRBV5-1; d_call: -; j_call: TRBJ1-1; cdr3_aa: CASSLKQFMNTEAFF; cdr3_nt: TGCGCCAGCAGCCTAAAACAGTTCATGAACACTGAAGCTTTCTTT
clone_size: few; v_call: TRBV7-2; d_call: -; j_call: TRBJ1-6; cdr3_aa: CASSFQGFFSPLHF; cdr3_nt: TGTGCCAGCAGCTTTCAAGGGTTCTTTTCACCCCTCCACTTT
clone_size: many; v_call: TRBV4-1; d_call: -; j_call: TRBJ2-5; cdr3_aa: CASSQGVWNQETQYF; cdr3_nt: TGCGCCAGCAGCCAAGGAGTCTGGAACCAAGAGACCCAGTACTTC
clone_size: few; v_call: TRBV20-1; d_call: -; j_call: TRBJ2-5; cdr3_aa: CSARALRAGQETQYF; cdr3_nt: TGCAGTGCTAGGGCCCTCCGTGCGGGTCAAGAGACCCAGTACTTC
clone_size: many; v_call: TRBV3-1; d_call: -; j_call: TRBJ2-1; cdr3_aa: CASSQGVVPHEQFF; cdr3_nt: TGTGCCAGCAGCCAAGGAGTGGTCCCCCATGAGCAGTTCTTC
clone_size: many; v_call: TRBV7-2; d_call: TRBD1; j_call: TRBJ1-6; cdr3_aa: CASSERTGRDSPLHF; cdr3_nt: TGTGCCAGCAGCGAAAGGACAGGGCGCGATTCACCCCTCCACTTT
clone_size: many; v_call: TRBV24-1; d_call: -; j_call: TRBJ1-5; cdr3_aa: CATSDLHGGPQHF; cdr3_nt: TGTGCCACCAGTGATTTACACGGGGGGCCCCAGCATTTT